This TCR beta chain emerged from a study of blood T cell repertoires in COVID-19. Turning to the study itself: The United States, Italy and Spain provided the acute and convalescent COVID-19 samples. T cells, B-cell-depleted T cells, or PBMCs supplied cDNA or gDNA.

CDR1 is MNHNS and CDR2 is SASEGT in the germline V gene. V lost 4 bases, J lost 1 base, and 19 bases lay in between. The CDR3 spans 17 residues. Original analysis: From reference gene primer amplification, estimates of nucleated cell counts were derived. Here immunoSEQ multiplex PCR was the method, and the copy in TCRdb shows in-frame clones only, minus some. That table gives V, J and clone size, and the DNA gave D and trimming. The table shows some 150,000 clones, with approximately 83% occurring only once. This sequence originates from a woman aged 60-75 years with acute or convalescent COVID-19. Input material: peripheral blood. The rearrangement joins TRBV6-1 to TRBJ1-2; tentatively, D is TRBD1 (6 bases). The CDR3 loop reads CASSGRVGGSVNYGYTF. CDR3 nucleotide sequence: TGTGCCAGCAGTGGCCGAGTAGGGGGATCCGTTAACTATGGCTACACCTTC.